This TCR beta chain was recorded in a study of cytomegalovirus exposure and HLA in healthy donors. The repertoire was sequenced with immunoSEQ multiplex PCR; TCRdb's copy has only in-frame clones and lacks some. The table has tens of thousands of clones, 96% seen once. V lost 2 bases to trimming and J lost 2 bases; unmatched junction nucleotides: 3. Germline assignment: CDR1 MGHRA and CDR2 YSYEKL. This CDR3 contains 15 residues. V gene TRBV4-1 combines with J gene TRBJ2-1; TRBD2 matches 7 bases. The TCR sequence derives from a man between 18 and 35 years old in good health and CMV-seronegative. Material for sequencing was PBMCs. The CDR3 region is CASSQTSDPYNEQFF. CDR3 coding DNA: TGCGCCAGCAGCCAAACTAGCGATCCCTACAATGAGCAGTTCTTC.